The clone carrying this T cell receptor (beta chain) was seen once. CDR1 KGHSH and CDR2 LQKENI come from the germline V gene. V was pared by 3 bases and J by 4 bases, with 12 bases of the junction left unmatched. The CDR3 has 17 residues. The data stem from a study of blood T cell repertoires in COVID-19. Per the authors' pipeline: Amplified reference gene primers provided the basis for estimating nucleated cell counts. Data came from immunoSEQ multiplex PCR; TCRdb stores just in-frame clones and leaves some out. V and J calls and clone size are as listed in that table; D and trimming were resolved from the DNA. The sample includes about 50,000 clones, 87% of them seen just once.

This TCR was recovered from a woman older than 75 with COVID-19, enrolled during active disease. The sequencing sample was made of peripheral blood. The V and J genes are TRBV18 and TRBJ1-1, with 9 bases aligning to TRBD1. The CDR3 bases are TGTGCCAGCTCACCGGGACAGGGAGGTGGAGAACGCACTGAAGCTTTCTTT. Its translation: CASSPGQGGGERTEAFF.